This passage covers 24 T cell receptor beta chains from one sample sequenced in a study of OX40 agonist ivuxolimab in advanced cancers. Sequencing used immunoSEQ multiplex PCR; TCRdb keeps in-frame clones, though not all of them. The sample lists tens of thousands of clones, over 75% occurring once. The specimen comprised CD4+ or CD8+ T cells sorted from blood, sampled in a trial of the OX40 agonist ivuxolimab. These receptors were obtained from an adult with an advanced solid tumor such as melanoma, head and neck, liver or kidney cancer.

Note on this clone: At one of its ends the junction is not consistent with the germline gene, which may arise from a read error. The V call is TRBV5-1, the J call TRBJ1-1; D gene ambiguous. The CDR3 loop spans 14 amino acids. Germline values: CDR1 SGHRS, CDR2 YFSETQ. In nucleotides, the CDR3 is TGCGCCGGCAGCTTGACGAGTGGAAACACTGAAGCTTTCTTT. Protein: CAGSLTSGNTEAFF.

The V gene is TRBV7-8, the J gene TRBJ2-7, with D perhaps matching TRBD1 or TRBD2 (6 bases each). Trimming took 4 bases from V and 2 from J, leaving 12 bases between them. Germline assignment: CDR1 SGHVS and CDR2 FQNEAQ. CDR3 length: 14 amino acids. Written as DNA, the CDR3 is TGTGCCAGCAGCTCGCGAGGGGGGCCCTACGAGCAGTACGTC. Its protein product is CASSSRGGPYEQYV.

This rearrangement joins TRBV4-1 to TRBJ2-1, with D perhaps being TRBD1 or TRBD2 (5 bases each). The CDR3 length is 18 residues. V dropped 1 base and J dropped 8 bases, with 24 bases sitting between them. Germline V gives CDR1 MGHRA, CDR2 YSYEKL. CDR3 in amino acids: CASSQVNRRRQRDDEQFF. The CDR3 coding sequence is TGCGCCAGCAGCCAAGTTAACCGCCGGCGTCAGAGGGACGATGAGCAGTTCTTC.

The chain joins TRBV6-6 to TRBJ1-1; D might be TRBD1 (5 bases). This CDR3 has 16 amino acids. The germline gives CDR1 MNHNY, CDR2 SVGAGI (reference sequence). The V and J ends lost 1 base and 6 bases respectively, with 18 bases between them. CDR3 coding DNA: TGTGCCAGCAGTTACTTGGTCTTTAGGGGAGGGCCTGAAGCTTTCTTT. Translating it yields CASSYLVFRGGPEAFF.

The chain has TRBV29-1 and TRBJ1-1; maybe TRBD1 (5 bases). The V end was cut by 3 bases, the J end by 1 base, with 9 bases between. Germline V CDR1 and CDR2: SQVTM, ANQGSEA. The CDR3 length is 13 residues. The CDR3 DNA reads TGCAGCGTTGACGTGACAGCGAACACTGAAGCTTTCTTT. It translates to CSVDVTANTEAFF.

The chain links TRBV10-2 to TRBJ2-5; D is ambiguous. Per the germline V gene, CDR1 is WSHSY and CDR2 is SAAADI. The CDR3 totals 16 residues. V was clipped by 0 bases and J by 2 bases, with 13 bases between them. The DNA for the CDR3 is TGCGCCAGCAGTGAGTCTCTGGGCTGGAATCAAGAGACCCAGTACTTC. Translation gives CASSESLGWNQETQYF.

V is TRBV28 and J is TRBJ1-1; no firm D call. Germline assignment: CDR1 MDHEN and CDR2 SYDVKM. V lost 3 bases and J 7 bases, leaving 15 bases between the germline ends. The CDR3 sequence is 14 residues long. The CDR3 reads CASSFGSLGIEAFF. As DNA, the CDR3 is TGTGCCAGCAGTTTTGGGTCCCTGGGGATTGAAGCTTTCTTT.

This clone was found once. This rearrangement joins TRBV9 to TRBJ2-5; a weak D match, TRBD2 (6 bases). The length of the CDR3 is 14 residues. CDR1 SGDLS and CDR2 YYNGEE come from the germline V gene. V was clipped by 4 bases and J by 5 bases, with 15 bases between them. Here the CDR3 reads CASSLMGGGETQYF. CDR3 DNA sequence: TGTGCCAGCAGCCTCATGGGGGGTGGGGAGACCCAGTACTTC.

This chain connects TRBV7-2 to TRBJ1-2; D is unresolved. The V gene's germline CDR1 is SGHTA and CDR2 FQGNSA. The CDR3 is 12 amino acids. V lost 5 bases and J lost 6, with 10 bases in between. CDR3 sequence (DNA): TGTGCCAGCAGCCTGAGTGGAAATGGCTACACCTTC. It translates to CASSLSGNGYTF.

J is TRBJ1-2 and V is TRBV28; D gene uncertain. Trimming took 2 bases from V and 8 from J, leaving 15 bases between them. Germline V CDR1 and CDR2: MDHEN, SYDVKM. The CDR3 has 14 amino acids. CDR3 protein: CASSLNGELKGYTF. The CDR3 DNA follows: TGTGCCAGCAGTTTAAATGGGGAGTTGAAGGGCTACACCTTC.

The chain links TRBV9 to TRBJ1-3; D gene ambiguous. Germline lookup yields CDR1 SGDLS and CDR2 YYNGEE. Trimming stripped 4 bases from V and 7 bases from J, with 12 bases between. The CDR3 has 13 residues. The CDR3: CASSPESGNTIYF. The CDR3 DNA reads TGTGCCAGCAGCCCAGAATCCGGGAACACCATATATTTT.

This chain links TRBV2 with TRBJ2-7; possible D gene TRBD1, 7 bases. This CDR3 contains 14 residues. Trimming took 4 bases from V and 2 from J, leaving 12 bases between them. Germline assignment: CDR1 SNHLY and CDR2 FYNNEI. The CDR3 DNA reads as TGTGCCAGCAGTGGCGGGGACAGTACCTACGAGCAGTACGTC. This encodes CASSGGDSTYEQYV.

The CDR3 sequence: CASSLKVGAFF. CDR3 DNA: TGTGCCAGCAGCTTAAAGGTGGGAGCTTTCTTT. The J gene is TRBJ1-1, the V gene TRBV11-2; no clear D. CDR3 length: 11 amino acids. Germline V gene data show CDR1 as SGHAT and CDR2 as FQNNGV. Trimming took off 2 bases at V and 10 bases at J, with 8 bases between the two ends.

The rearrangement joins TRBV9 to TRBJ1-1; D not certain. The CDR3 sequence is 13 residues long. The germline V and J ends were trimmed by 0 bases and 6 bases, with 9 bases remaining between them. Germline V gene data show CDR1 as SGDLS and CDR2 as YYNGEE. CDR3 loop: CASSVVRAAEAFF. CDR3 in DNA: TGTGCCAGCAGCGTAGTAAGGGCGGCTGAAGCTTTCTTT.

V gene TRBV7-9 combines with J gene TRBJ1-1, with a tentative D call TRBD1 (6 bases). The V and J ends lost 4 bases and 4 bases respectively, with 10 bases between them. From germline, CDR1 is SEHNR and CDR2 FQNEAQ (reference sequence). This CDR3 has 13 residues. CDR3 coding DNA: TGTGCCAGCAGCTCTACAGGGCTCACTGAAGCTTTCTTT. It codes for CASSSTGLTEAFF.

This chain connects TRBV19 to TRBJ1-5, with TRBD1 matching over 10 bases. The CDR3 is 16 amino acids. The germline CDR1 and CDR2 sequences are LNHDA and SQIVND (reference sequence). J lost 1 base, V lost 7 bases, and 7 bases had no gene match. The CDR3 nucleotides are TGTGCCAGTACCCAGACAGGGGGCTTGAGCAATCAGCCCCAGCATTTT. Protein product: CASTQTGGLSNQPQHF.

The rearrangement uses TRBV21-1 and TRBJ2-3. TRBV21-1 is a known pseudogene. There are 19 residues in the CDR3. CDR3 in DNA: TGTGCCAGCAGCAAGACGATAGCTCGGGGTGGGGGTCGCACAGATACGCAGTATTTT. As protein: CASSKTIARGGGRTDTQYF.

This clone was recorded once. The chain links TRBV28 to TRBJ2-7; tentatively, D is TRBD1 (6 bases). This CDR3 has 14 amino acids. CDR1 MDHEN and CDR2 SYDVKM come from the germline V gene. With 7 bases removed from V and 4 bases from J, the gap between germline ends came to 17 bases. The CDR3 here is CASNPGQPFYEQYV. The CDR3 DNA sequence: TGTGCCAGCAACCCGGGACAACCTTTTTACGAGCAGTACGTC.

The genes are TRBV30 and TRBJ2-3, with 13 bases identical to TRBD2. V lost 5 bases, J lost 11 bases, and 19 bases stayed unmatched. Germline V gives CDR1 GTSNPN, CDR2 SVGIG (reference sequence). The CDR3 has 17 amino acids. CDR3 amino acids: CAWGTGLPGLAGYMQYF. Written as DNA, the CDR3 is TGTGCCTGGGGGACAGGGTTACCGGGACTAGCGGGATATATGCAGTATTTT.

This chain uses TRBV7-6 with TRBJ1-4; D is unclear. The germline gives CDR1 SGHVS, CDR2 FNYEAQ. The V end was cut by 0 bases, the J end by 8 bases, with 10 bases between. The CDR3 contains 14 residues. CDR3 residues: CASSLASGGEKLFF. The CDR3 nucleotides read TGTGCCAGCAGCTTAGCGTCCGGCGGGGAAAAACTGTTTTTT.

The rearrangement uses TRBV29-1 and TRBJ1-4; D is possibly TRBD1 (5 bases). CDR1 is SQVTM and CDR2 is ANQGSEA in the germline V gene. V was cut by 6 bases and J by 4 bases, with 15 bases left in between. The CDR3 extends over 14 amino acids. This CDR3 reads CSVPDGQGNEKLFF. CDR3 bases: TGCAGCGTCCCAGATGGCCAGGGTAATGAAAAACTGTTTTTT.

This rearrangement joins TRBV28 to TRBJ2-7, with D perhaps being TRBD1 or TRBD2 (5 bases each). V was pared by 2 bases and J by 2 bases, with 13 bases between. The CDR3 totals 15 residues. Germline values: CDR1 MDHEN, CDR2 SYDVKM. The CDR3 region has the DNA TGTGCCAGCAGTTTACAGGGAGACCCTACCTACGAGCAGTACTTC. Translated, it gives CASSLQGDPTYEQYF.

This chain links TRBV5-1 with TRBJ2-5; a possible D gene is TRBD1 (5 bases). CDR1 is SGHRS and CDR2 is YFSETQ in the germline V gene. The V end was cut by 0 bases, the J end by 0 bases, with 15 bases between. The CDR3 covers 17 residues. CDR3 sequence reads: CASSLAWGRTNQETQYF. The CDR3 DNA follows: TGCGCCAGCAGCTTGGCCTGGGGTAGGACAAACCAAGAGACCCAGTACTTC. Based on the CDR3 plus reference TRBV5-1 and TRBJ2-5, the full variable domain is KAGVTQTPRYLIKTRGQQVTLSCSPISGHRSVSWYQQTPGQGLQFLFEYFSETQRNKGNFPGRFSGRQFSNSRSEMNVSTLELGDSALYLCASSLAWGRTNQETQYFGPGTRLLVL.

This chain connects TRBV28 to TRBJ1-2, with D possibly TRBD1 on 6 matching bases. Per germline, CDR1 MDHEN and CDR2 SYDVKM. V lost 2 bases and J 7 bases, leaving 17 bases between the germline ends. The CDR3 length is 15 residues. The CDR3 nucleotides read TGTGCCAGCAGTTTAAAGCTCGGGGGCTTTGGTGGCTACACCTTC. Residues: CASSLKLGGFGGYTF.